One sample yielded the 12 T cell receptor beta chains listed below, sequenced in a study of T cells in localized non-small cell lung cancer. Profiled with immunoSEQ multiplex PCR; TCRdb holds only in-frame clones, not every one. Of tens of thousands of clones in the sample, approximately 80% were seen once. The sequencing used peripheral blood, collected before any cancer treatment. These TCRs come from a female donor of 60 years or more with stage II squamous cell lung carcinoma.

V usage is TRBV5-4 and J usage is TRBJ2-3, with 9 positions matching TRBD2. Trimming at V came to 0 bases and at J to 6 bases, leaving 5 bases not matched to a gene. CDR1 is SGHNT and CDR2 is YYREEE in the germline V gene (reference sequence). There are 15 residues in the CDR3. The CDR3 spells CASSLAGSGGDTQYF. Written as DNA, the CDR3 is TGTGCCAGCAGCTTGGCGGGGAGCGGGGGGGATACGCAGTATTTT.

V is TRBV5-3 and J is TRBJ2-7; no definite D call. TRBV5-3 is an open reading frame, and its role is uncertain. Trimming stripped 4 bases from V and 0 bases from J, with 14 bases between. The CDR3 has 15 residues. The CDR3 coding sequence is TGTGCCAGAAGCCAAGTAGGCAGGAGCTCCTACGAGCAGTACTTC. This gives the protein CARSQVGRSSYEQYF.

The chain links TRBV6-6 to TRBJ2-5; possibly TRBD2 for D (6 bases). CDR3 size: 14 residues. Germline CDR1 is MNHNY and CDR2 is SVGAGI (reference sequence). The ends were cut back, 8 bases at V and 7 bases at J, with 20 bases in the middle. The CDR3 coding sequence is TGTGCCAGCTCTTACGGGGCGGGACGTGGGACCCAGTACTTC. It yields the protein CASSYGAGRGTQYF.

The chain links TRBV2 to TRBJ2-3; possible D gene TRBD1, 6 bases. CDR1 is SNHLY and CDR2 is FYNNEI in the germline V gene. V was pared by 3 bases and J by 4 bases, with 14 bases between. This CDR3 comprises 15 residues. DNA of the CDR3: TGTGCCAGCAGTGAGTTGAGGGGGTCGGCAGATACGCAGTATTTT. Residues: CASSELRGSADTQYF.

The chain joins TRBV6-1 to TRBJ1-5; D is unresolved. The V end was cut by 7 bases, the J end by 0 bases, with 13 bases between. Germline CDR1 and CDR2: MNHNS and SASEGT. The CDR3 is 15 amino acids. The CDR3 here is CASTLGSNSNQPQHF. CDR3 DNA: TGTGCCAGCACCCTGGGTTCTAATAGCAATCAGCCCCAGCATTTT.

V usage is TRBV30 and J usage is TRBJ2-7; the D is unclear. CDR3 length: 13 amino acids. V dropped 2 bases and J dropped 0 bases, with 8 bases sitting between them. Germline V lookup: CDR1 GTSNPN, CDR2 SVGIG (reference sequence). Written as DNA, the CDR3 is TGTGCCTGGAGTTTTTACAGCTCCTACGAGCAGTACTTC. Residues: CAWSFYSSYEQYF.

The chain combines TRBV9 with TRBJ2-3, with D possibly matching TRBD1 (5 bases). Looked up from germline, CDR1 is SGDLS and CDR2 is YYNGEE. V was clipped by 0 bases and J by 0 bases, with 8 bases between them. The CDR3 is 15 amino acids. The CDR3 nucleotides are TGTGCCAGCAGCGTAGGGGGCCTGAGCACAGATACGCAGTATTTT. Amino acids: CASSVGGLSTDTQYF.

This clone was seen a single time. The CDR3 loop is CASSLSEETQYF. The CDR3 DNA follows: TGTGCCAGCAGCTTATCGGAAGAGACCCAGTACTTC. This rearrangement joins TRBV11-2 to TRBJ2-5, with D uncertain. Germline V gives CDR1 SGHAT, CDR2 FQNNGV. The V gene lost 2 bases and the J gene lost 3 bases, with 4 bases spanning the gap. The CDR3 runs 12 residues.

The chain employs TRBV5-1 and TRBJ2-5, with D perhaps matching TRBD1 (5 bases). Trimming stripped 7 bases from V and 5 bases from J, with 9 bases between. From germline, CDR1 is SGHRS and CDR2 YFSETQ. The CDR3 consists of 11 residues. CDR3 region: CASGARETQYF. The CDR3 bases are TGCGCCAGCGGGGCCAGGGAGACCCAGTACTTC.

The V and J genes are TRBV7-2 and TRBJ2-1; a possible D gene is TRBD1 (6 bases). This CDR3 is built from 13 residues. Trimming left V 4 bases short and J 7 bases short, with 11 bases between. Germline V gene sequence: CDR1 SGHTA, CDR2 FQGNSA. The CDR3, as DNA: TGTGCCAGCAGCTCCCGAGGGGGTAATGAGCAGTTCTTC. This sequence encodes CASSSRGGNEQFF.

The gene calls are TRBV5-4 and TRBJ2-1; either TRBD1 or TRBD2 may supply D (6 bases each). Germline CDR1 SGHNT, CDR2 YYREEE (reference sequence). This CDR3 comprises 16 residues. V was pared by 0 bases and J by 2 bases, with 12 bases between. CDR3 nucleotide sequence: TGTGCCAGCAGCTTGGATGGGGGGCCTACCTACAATGAGCAGTTCTTC. It codes for CASSLDGGPTYNEQFF.

The chain joins TRBV7-3 to TRBJ2-5; TRBD2 agrees at 11 bases. Germline loops: CDR1 SGHTA, CDR2 FQGTGA. The V segment lost 0 bases and the J segment 5 bases; nucleotides outside the gene matches: 5. The CDR3 is 16 amino acids. CDR3 DNA sequence: TGTGCCAGCAGCTTAACTAGCGGGGGGGCCAGGGAGACCCAGTACTTC. Translated, it gives CASSLTSGGARETQYF.